This TCR beta chain came from a study of blood T cell repertoires in COVID-19 (dated by TCRdb to about 2020). About the full investigation: Samples from collaborators originated in the United States, Italy and Spain and spanned both the acute and convalescent phases of COVID-19. The material from the prospective study consisted of cDNA or gDNA derived from T cells, B-cell-depleted T cells, or PBMCs. Deeply sampled blood TCRbeta repertoires from subjects exposed to, actively infected with, or recovered from COVID-19 were included in the dataset. The repertoires were released in a freely available public database intended as a resource for research on the immune response to SARS-CoV-2. Samples came from the ongoing ImmuneRACE study (first 160 participants) plus 1,254 subjects from 6 global collaborators. Nearly every sample came with metadata listing a de-identified subject ID, COVID-19 status, age in years and sex. Where HLA class I and class II types were available, the types were taken from metadata supplied by the sample provider, not from assay-based typing. Overall study outcomes, separate from this receptor: The amount of clinical and demographic metadata varied by source and participant and was provided uncurated.

About this clone: Its antigen has not been determined. One base away there is no much larger clone; base qualities are not given.

The collaborating institutions used their own protocols to collect whole blood in K2EDTA tubes. For TCRbeta analysis, collaborators shipped samples in one of three forms: frozen whole blood, isolated PBMCs, or DNA extracted from either of those sample types. TCRbeta CDR3 regions were amplified from genomic DNA by means of the immunoSEQ Assay, a bias-controlled multiplex PCR. The study's processing was this. The number of nucleated cells in each sample was estimated from the amplification of reference gene primers within the assay. To quantify the absolute abundance of each unique TCRbeta CDR3 rearrangement, sequence reads were collapsed and filtered. For each sample, productive Simpson clonality was calculated as the square root of Simpson's diversity index across productive rearrangements. Imported from immuneACCESS, the table was reduced by TCRdb to in-frame sequences with V and J called. These copies leave out some clones; in studies compared against another copy, an unresolved V gene accounts for under half, and the cause of the remainder is not known. The V and J calls and the clone size are those of that table, but D and trimming were determined from the DNA. For this sample there are roughly 100,000 clones; around 86% appear just once. Clones ranked in the top ten supply under 4.5% of the sample.

The source of this sequence is a man aged 45-65 years with acute or convalescent COVID-19. The specimen was peripheral blood.

Here is the DNA: TGTGCCAGCAGTTCTAGCGGGAAATACAATGAGCAGTTCTTC. Its protein product is CASSSSGKYNEQFF. Recombination joined TRBV27 with TRBJ2-1, with 9 central nucleotides matching TRBD2. V and J are trimmed by 4 bases and 4 bases, and the gene matches miss 2 bases of the junction. The CDR3 has 14 amino acids, counting the end cysteine and phenylalanine. Only the CDR3 DNA stays, 42 bases, in frame from base 1. The germline V gene (reference sequence) gives CDR1 as MNHEY and CDR2 as SMNVEV.